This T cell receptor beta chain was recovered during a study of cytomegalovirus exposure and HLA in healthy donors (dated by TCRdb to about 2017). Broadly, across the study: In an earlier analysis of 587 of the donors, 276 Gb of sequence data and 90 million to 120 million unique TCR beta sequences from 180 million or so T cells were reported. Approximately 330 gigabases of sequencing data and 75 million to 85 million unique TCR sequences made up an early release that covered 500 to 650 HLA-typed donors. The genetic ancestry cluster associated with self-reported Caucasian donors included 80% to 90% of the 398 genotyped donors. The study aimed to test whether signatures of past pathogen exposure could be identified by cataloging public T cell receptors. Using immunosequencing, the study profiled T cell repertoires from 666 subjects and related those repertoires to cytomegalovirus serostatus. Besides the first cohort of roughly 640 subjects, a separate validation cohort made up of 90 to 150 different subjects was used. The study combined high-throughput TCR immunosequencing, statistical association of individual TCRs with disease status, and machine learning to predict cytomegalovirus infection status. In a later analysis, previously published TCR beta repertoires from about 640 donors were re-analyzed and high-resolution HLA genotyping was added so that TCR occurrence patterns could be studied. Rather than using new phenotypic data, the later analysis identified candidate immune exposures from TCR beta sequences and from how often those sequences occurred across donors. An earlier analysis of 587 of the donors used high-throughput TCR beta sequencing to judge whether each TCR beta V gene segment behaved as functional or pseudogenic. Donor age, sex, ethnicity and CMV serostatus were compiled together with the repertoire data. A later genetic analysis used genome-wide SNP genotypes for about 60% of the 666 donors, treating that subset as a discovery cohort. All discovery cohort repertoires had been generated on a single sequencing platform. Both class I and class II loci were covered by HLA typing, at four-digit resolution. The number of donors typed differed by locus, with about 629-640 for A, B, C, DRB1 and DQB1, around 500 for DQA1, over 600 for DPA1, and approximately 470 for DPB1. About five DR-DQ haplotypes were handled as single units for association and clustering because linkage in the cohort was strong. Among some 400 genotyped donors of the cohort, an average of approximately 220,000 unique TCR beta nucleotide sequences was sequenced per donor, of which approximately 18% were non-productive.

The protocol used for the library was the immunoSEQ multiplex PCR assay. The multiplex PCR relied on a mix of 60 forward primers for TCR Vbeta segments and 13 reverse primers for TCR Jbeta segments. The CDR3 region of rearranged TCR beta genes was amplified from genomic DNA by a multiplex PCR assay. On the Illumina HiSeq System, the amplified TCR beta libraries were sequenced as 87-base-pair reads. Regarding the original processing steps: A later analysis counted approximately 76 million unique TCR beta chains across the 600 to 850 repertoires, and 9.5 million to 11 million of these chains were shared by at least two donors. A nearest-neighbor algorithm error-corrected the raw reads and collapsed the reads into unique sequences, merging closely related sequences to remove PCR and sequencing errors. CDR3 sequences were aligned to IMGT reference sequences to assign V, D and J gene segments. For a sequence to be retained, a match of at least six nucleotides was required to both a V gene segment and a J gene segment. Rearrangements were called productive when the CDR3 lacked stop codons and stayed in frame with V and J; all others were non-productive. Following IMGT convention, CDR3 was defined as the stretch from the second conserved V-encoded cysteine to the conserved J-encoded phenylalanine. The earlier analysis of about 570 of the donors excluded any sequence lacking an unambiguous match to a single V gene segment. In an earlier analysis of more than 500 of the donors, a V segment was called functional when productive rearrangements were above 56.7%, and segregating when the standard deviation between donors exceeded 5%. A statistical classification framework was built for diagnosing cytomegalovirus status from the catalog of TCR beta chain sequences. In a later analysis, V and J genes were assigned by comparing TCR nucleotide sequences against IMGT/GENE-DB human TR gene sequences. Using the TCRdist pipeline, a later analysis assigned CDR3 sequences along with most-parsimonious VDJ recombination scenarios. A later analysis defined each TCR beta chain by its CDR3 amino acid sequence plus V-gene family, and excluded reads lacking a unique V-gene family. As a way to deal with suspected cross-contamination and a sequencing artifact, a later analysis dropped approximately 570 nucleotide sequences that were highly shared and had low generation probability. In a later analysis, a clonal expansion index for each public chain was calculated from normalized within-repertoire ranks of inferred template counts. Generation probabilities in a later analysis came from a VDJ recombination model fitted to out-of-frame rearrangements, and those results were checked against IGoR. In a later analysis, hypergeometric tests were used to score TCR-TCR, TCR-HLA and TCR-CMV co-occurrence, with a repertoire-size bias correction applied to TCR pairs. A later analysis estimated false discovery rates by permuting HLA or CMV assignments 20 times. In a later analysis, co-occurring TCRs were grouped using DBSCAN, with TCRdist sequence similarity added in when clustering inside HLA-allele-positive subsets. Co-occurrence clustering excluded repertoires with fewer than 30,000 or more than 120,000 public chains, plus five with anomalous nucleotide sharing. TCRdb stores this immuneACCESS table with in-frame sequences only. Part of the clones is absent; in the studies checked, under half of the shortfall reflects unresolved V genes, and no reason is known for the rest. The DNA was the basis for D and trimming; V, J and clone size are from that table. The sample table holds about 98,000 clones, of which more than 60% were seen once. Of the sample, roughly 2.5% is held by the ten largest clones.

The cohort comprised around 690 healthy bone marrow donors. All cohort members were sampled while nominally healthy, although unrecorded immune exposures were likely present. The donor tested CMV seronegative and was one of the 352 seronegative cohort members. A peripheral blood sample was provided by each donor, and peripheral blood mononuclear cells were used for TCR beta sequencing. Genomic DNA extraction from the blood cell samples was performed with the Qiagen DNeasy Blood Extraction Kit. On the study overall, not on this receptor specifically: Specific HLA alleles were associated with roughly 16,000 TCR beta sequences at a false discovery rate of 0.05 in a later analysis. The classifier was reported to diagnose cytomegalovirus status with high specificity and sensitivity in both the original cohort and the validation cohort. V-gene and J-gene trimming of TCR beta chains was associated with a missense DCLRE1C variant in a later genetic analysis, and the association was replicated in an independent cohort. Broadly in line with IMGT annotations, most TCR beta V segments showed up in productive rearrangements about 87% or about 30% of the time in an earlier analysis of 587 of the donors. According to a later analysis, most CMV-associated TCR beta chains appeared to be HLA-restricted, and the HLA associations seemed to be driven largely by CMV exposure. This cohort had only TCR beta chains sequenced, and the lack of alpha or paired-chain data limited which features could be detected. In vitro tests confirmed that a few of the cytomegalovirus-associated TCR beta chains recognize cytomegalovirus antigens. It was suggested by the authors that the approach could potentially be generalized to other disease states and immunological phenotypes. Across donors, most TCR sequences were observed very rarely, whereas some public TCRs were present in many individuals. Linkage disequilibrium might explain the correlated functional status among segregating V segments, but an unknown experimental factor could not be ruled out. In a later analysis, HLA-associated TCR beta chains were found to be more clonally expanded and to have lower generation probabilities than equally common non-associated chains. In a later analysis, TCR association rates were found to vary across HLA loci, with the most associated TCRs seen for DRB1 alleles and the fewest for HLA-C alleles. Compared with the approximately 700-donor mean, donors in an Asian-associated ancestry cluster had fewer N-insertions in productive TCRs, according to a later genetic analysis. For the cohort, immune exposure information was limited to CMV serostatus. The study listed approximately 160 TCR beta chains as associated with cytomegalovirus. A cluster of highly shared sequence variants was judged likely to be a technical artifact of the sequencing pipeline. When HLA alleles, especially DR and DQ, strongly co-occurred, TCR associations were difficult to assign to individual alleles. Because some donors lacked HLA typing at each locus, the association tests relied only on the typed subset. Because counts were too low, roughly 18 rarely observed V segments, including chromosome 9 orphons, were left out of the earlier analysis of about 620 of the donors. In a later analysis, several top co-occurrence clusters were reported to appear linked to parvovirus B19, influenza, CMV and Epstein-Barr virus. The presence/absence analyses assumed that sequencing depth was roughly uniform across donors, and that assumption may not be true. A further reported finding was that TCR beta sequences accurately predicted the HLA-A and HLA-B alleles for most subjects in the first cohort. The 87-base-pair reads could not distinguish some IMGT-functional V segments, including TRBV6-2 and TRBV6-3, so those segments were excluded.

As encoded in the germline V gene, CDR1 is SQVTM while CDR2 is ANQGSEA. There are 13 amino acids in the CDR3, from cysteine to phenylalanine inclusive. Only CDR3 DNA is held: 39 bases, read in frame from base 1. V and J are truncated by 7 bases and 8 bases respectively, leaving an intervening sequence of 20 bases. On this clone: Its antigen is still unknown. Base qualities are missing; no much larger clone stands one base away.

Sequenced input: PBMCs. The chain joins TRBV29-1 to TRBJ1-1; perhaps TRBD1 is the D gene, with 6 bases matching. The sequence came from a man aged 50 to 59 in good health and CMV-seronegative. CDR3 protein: CSALGGDRPEAFF. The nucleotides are TGCAGCGCCCTAGGGGGAGACCGCCCCGAAGCTTTCTTT.